These 13 T cell receptor beta chains came from one sample sequenced in a study of shared clonotypes between healthy human individuals. Measured with immunoSEQ multiplex PCR; TCRdb has only the in-frame clones, and not every one. Among 1.6 million or so clones listed, roughly 98.5% were seen once. Sequencing was performed on naive CD4+ T cells sorted from blood. As to subset: CD45RA+ positively selected. Receptor source: a man aged 25-40 years in good health.

The chain couples TRBV6-1 to TRBJ2-1; the D is unclear. The CDR3 totals 15 residues. V was clipped by 1 base and J by 0 bases, with 7 bases between them. Germline values: CDR1 MNHNS, CDR2 SASEGT. Here the CDR3 DNA reads TGTGCCAGCAGTGAAGTGGGCAGCTCCTACAATGAGCAGTTCTTC. Its translation is CASSEVGSSYNEQFF.

V gene TRBV4-3 combines with J gene TRBJ1-5; possibly TRBD1 for D (5 bases). The CDR3 is made up of 16 amino acids. V was cut by 4 bases and J by 5 bases, with 18 bases left in between. Germline V lookup: CDR1 LGHNA, CDR2 YSLEER. The CDR3 sequence: CASSPSRATGHQPQHF. DNA for the CDR3: TGCGCCAGCAGCCCGTCTCGGGCCACGGGGCATCAGCCCCAGCATTTT.

The V gene is TRBV27, the J gene TRBJ1-5, with 8 bases matching TRBD1. CDR3 size: 20 residues. The trim removed 5 bases at V and 0 bases at J, leaving 18 bases unmatched. CDR1 is MNHEY, CDR2 SMNVEV, per germline (reference sequence). This CDR3 reads CASSPLGGRDRKYSNQPQHF. The CDR3 DNA is TGTGCCAGCAGTCCCCTCGGAGGCCGGGACAGGAAATATAGCAATCAGCCCCAGCATTTT.

V and J are TRBV5-1 and TRBJ2-7, with 8 bases identical to TRBD1. The CDR3 has 14 residues. The ends lost 3 bases at V and 6 bases at J; junction bases unmatched: 8. Germline CDR1 SGHRS, CDR2 YFSETQ. CDR3 nucleotide sequence: TGCGCCAGCAGCTGGACAGGGTGGGGGAGCGAGCAGTACTTC. This codes for CASSWTGWGSEQYF.

The V call is TRBV7-8, the J call TRBJ2-1; 8 nucleotides agree with TRBD2. The CDR3 consists of 15 residues. The germline V gene encodes CDR1 SGHVS and CDR2 FQNEAQ. Losses at the gene ends were 4 bases for V and 9 bases for J; bases not matched to a gene: 11. The CDR3 is CASSSYGRALSEQFF. CDR3 in DNA: TGTGCCAGCAGCTCTTACGGGAGGGCCCTCAGTGAGCAGTTCTTC.

The V gene is TRBV2, the J gene TRBJ1-4; D not certain. The V gene lost 5 bases and the J gene lost 7 bases, with 14 bases spanning the gap. Per the germline V gene, CDR1 is SNHLY and CDR2 is FYNNEI. There are 14 residues in the CDR3. The CDR3 region is CASSSTVGSEKLFF. DNA of the CDR3: TGTGCCAGCAGTTCGACGGTAGGGTCTGAAAAACTGTTTTTT.

The chain recombines TRBV5-1 with TRBJ2-3; TRBD2 is a possible D gene (5 bases). Germline CDR1 reads SGHRS; CDR2 reads YFSETQ. This CDR3 is built from 13 residues. V gave up 6 bases and J gave up 4 bases, with 12 bases separating them. The CDR3 DNA reads as TGCGCCAGCACTGAAGGGAGCGCAGATACGCAGTATTTT. Protein sequence: CASTEGSADTQYF. The variable domain in full, with the rest retrieved from reference TRBV5-1 and TRBJ2-3, is KAGVTQTPRYLIKTRGQQVTLSCSPISGHRSVSWYQQTPGQGLQFLFEYFSETQRNKGNFPGRFSGRQFSNSRSEMNVSTLELGDSALYLCASTEGSADTQYFGPGTRLTVL.

V is TRBV14 and J is TRBJ2-2; 8 positions match TRBD1. The germline V gene has CDR1 SGHDN and CDR2 FVKESK. V shed 1 base and J 6 bases; nucleotides not matched to a gene: 7. The CDR3 is made up of 16 amino acids. The DNA of the CDR3 is TGTGCCAGCAGCCAAGGGCGCAGGGGGCAGGCCGGGGAGCTGTTTTTT. It codes for CASSQGRRGQAGELFF.

In the case of this clone: Other DNA sequences within the sample encode an identical CDR3. The rearrangement joins TRBV5-1 to TRBJ2-1, with 13 nucleotides matching TRBD2. The CDR3 runs 16 residues. Germline values: CDR1 SGHRS, CDR2 YFSETQ. The J segment lost 4 bases and the V segment lost 4 bases, leaving 5 bases of the junction unmatched. CDR3 sequence: CASSPRTSGSYNEQFF. CDR3 sequence (DNA): TGCGCCAGCAGCCCGAGGACTAGCGGGAGTTACAATGAGCAGTTCTTC.

CDR3 loop: CASSLKGADGEQYF. The CDR3 nucleotides read TGTGCCAGCAGCTTAAAGGGGGCGGACGGCGAGCAGTACTTC. The rearrangement links TRBV7-3 to TRBJ2-7; 7 nucleotides line up with TRBD1. Germline V gene lookup returns CDR1 SGHTA and CDR2 FQGTGA. V lost 1 base to trimming and J lost 6 bases; unmatched junction nucleotides: 6. This CDR3 has 14 amino acids. The whole variable domain, filled in from reference TRBV7-3 and TRBJ2-7, reads GAGVSQTPSNKVTEKGKYVELRCDPISGHTALYWYRQSLGQGPEFLIYFQGTGAADDSGLPNDRFFAVRPEGSVSTLKIQRTERGDSAVYLCASSLKGADGEQYFGPGTRLTVT.

The chain recombines TRBV15 with TRBJ1-4, with 8 bases aligning to TRBD1. CDR1 is LNHNV, CDR2 YYDKDF, per germline (reference sequence). This CDR3 is built from 14 residues. V was pared by 4 bases and J by 10 bases, with 8 bases of the junction left unmatched. The CDR3 sequence is CATSTGGERGKLFF. The DNA of the CDR3 is TGTGCCACCAGCACAGGGGGCGAGAGGGGAAAACTGTTTTTT.

This chain connects TRBV9 to TRBJ1-2; perhaps TRBD1 as D (6 bases). Germline V gene lookup returns CDR1 SGDLS and CDR2 YYNGEE. The V gene lost 4 bases and the J gene lost 4 bases, with 14 bases spanning the gap. The CDR3 sequence is 14 residues long. The CDR3 coding sequence is TGTGCCAGCAGCCGTCAAGGGGGGCCCTATGGCTACACCTTC. Protein sequence: CASSRQGGPYGYTF.

CDR3: CATSMGSGRTNNEQFF. In DNA form, the CDR3 reads TGTGCCACCAGCATGGGGAGCGGGAGGACTAACAATGAGCAGTTCTTC. The rearrangement uses TRBV15 and TRBJ2-1; 9 nucleotides line up with TRBD2. The CDR3 is made up of 16 amino acids. V lost 4 bases to trimming and J lost 5 bases; unmatched junction nucleotides: 9. Per germline, CDR1 LNHNV and CDR2 YYDKDF (reference sequence).